Reported below is one T cell receptor (beta chain). Time point described: recipient sample about 28 days before transplant, after cytoreduction. These data are taken from a study of T cell clonotyping in hematopoietic cell transplantation. Libraries were prepared by immunoSEQ multiplex PCR; TCRdb keeps only in-frame clonotypes and omits some of them. The repertoire includes tens of thousands of clones, 90% to 96% of them detected once, and roughly 1.7% sits in the top ten. The sample here was peripheral blood mononuclear cells, taken before stem cell transplant. This TCR came from a woman between 50 and 59 years old with acute myeloid leukemia. Some clones in this sample may be carry-over from other donors' samples.

The CDR3 is CASSLSEGMNTEAFF. The DNA for the CDR3 is TGTGCCAGCAGTTTATCTGAGGGCATGAACACTGAAGCTTTCTTT. The chain joins TRBV27 to TRBJ1-1; D uncertain. Trimming cost V 0 bases and J 0 bases, with 8 bases left between them. CDR1 MNHEY and CDR2 SMNVEV come from the germline V gene (reference sequence). There are 15 residues in the CDR3.